The present entry profiles one T cell receptor (beta chain) with its context. What it recognizes is unknown. This sample is part of a study of blood T cell dynamics during melanoma immunotherapy. Overall study context: Patients with metastatic melanoma got pembrolizumab or nivolumab-ipilimumab as first-line care.

Every bulk PBMC sample received the same 350 ng of DNA. The method was immunoSEQ multiplex PCR; TCRdb's version includes in-frame clones alone and lacks a portion of them. The profile shows 8,000 to 10,000 clones, less than 90% of them singletons. This CDR3 comprises 14 residues. Study-level points and caveats: At W3, later disease-control patients showed bifurcated PBMC repertoire changes, unlike progressors.

Time point specified: week 3, after first cycle of checkpoint inhibitor. Response was assessed by RECIST 1.1 at 12 weeks, except two rapid progressors. This receptor was obtained from a human donor with melanoma. The chain employs TRBV12-1 and TRBJ1-1; the DNA was not compared with TRBD1, the D call given in the table. TRBV12-1 is assigned pseudogene status. The starting material was blood, obtained from a patient treated with checkpoint blockade. The CDR3 loop is CASSGGQVNTEAFF. The CDR3 bases are TGTGCCAGCAGCGGTGGACAGGTAAACACTGAAGCTTTCTTT.